The present TCR beta chain was sequenced within a study of shared clonotypes between healthy human individuals. CD45RO negativity and positive selection for CCR7 defined naive CD8 cells, a population that excluded terminally differentiated effector memory CD45RA+ cells. Clones were read by immunoSEQ multiplex PCR, and TCRdb kept only the in-frame ones, dropping some. Among roughly 1,800,000 clones, approximately 94% were seen once, and the ten largest hold 1.2%. The source is a man aged 18-30 years in good health. Sequencing input: naive CD8+ T cells sorted from blood.

The CDR3 loop is CASSSPVAGPYNEQFF. As DNA, the CDR3 is TGTGCCAGCAGCTCGCCGGTAGCGGGCCCCTACAATGAGCAGTTCTTC. The gene calls are TRBV7-2 and TRBJ2-1; 7 bases are shared with TRBD2. Per germline, CDR1 SGHTA and CDR2 FQGNSA. The CDR3 totals 16 residues. Trimming removed 4 bases from V and 2 bases from J; junction bases left unmatched: 8.